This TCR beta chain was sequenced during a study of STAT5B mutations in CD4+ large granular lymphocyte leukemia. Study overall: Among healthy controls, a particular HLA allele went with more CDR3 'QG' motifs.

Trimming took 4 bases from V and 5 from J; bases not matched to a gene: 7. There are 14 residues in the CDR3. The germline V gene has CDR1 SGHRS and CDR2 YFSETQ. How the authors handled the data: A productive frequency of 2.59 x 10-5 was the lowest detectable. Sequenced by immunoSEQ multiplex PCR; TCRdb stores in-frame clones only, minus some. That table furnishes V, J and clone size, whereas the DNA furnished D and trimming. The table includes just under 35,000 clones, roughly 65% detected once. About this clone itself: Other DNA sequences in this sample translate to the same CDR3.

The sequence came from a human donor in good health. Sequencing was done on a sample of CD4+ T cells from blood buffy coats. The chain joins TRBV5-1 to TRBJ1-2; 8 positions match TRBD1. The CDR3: CASSPGQGGYGYTF. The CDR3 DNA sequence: TGCGCCAGCAGCCCAGGACAGGGTGGATATGGCTACACCTTC.